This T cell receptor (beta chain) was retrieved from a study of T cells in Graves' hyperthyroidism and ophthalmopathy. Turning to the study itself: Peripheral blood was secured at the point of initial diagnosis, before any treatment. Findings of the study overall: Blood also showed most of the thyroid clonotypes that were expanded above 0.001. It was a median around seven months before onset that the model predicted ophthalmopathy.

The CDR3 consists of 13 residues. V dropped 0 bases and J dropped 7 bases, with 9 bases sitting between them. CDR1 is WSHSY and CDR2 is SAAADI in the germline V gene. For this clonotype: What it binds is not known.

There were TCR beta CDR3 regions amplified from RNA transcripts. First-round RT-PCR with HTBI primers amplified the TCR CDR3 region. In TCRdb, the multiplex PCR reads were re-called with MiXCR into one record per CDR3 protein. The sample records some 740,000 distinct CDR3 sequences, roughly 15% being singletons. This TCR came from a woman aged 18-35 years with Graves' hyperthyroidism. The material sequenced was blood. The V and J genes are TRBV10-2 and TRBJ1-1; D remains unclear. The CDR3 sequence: CASSESAESEAFF. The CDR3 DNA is TGCGCCAGCAGTGAGTCAGCAGAGAGTGAAGCTTTCTTT.